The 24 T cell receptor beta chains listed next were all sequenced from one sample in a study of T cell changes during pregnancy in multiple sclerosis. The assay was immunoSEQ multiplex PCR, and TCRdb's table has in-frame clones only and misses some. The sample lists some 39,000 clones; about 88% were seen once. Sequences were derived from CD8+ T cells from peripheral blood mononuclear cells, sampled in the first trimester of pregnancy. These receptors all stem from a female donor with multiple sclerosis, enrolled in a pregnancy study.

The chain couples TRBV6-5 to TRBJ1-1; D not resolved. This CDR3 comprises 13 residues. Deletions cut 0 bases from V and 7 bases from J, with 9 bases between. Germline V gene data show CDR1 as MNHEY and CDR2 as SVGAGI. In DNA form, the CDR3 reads TGTGCCAGCAGTTACTCGGACGGACTTGAAGCTTTCTTT. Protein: CASSYSDGLEAFF.

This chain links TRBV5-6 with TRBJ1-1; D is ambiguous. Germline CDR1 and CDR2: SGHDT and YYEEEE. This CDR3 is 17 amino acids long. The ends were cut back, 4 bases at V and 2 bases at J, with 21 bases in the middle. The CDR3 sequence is CASSPRTPGGGNTEAFF. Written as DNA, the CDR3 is TGTGCCAGCAGCCCTCGGACGCCCGGAGGCGGTAACACTGAAGCTTTCTTT.

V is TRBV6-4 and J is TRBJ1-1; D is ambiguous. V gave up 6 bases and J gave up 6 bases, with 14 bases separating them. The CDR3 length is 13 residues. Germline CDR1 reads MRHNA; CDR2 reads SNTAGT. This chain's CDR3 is CASSQNEGAEAFF. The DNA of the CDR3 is TGTGCCAGCAGCCAAAACGAGGGTGCTGAAGCTTTCTTT.

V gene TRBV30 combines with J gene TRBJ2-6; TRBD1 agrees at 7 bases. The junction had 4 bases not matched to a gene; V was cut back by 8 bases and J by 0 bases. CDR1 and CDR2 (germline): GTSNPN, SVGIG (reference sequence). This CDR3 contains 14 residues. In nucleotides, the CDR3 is TGTGCCCGCACAGGGGACTCTGGGGCCAACGTCCTGACTTTC. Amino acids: CARTGDSGANVLTF.

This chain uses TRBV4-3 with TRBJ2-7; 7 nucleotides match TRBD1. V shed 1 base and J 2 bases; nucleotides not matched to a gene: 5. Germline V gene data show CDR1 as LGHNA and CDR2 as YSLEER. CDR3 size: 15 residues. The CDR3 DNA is TGCGCCAGCAGCCAAGCCTCGACAGGGACCTACGAGCAGTACTTC. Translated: CASSQASTGTYEQYF.

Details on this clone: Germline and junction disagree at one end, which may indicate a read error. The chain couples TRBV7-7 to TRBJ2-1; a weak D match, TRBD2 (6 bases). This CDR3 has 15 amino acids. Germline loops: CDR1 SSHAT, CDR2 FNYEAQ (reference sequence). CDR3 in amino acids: CASSPTSPWGNEQFF. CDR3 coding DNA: TGTGCTAGCAGCCCCACTAGCCCGTGGGGAAATGAGCAGTTCTTC.

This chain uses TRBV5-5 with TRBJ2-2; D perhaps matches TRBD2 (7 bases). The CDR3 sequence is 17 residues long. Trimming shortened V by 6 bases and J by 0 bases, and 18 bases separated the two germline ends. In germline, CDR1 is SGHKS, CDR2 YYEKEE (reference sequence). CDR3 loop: CASIGPRGAANTGELFF. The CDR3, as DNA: TGTGCCAGCATCGGACCTCGGGGGGCAGCGAACACCGGGGAGCTGTTTTTT.

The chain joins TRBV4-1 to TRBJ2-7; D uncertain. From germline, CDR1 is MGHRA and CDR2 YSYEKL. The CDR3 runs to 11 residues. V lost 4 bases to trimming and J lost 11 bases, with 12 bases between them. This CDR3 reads CASSLVVEKYF. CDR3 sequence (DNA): TGCGCCAGCAGCCTGGTGGTTGAGAAGTACTTC.

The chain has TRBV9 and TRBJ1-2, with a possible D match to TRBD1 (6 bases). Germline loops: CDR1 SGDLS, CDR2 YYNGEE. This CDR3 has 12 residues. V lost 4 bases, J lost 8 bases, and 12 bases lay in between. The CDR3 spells CASSSQGKGYTF. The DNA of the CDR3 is TGTGCCAGCAGCTCACAGGGCAAGGGCTACACCTTC. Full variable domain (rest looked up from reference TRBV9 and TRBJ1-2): DSGVTQTPKHLITATGQRVTLRCSPRSGDLSVYWYQQSLDQGLQFLIQYYNGEERAKGNILERFSAQQFPDLHSELNLSSLELGDSALYFCASSSQGKGYTFGSGTRLTVV.

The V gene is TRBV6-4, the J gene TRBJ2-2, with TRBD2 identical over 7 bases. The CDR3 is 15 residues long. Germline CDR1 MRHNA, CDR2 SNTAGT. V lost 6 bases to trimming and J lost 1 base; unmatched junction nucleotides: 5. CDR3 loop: CASSNSGENTGELFF. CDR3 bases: TGTGCCAGCAGCAACAGCGGGGAGAACACCGGGGAGCTGTTTTTT.

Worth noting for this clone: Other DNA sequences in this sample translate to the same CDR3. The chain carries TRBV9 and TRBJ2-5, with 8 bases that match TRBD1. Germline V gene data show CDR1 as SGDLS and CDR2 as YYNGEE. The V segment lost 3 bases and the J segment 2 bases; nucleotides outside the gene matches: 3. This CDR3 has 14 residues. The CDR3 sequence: CASSATGGQETQYF. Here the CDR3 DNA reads TGTGCCAGCAGCGCTACAGGGGGTCAAGAGACCCAGTACTTC.

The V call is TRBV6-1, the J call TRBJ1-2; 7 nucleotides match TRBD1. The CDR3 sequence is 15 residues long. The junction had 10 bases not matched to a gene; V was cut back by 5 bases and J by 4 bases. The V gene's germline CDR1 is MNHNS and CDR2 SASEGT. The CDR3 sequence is CASSQQGFTGYGYTF. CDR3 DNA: TGTGCCAGCAGTCAACAGGGGTTTACGGGCTATGGCTACACCTTC.

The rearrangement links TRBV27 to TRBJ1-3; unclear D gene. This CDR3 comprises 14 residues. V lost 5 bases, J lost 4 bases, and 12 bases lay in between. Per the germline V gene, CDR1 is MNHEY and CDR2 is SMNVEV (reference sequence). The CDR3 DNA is TGTGCCAGCAGTCCCCTAGGAGTCGGAAACACCATATATTTT. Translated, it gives CASSPLGVGNTIYF.

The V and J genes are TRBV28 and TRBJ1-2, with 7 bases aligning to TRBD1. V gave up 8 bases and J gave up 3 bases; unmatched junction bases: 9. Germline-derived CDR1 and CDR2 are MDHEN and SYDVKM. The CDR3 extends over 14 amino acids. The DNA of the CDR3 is TGTGCCAGCGATAAAACCGGGACAGACTATGGCTACACCTTC. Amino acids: CASDKTGTDYGYTF.

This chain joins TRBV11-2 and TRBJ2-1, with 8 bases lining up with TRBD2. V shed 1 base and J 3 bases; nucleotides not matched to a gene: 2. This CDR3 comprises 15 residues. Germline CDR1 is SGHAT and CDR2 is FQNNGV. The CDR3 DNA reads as TGTGCCAGCAGCTTAGGCGGGGGGTTCTACAATGAGCAGTTCTTC. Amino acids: CASSLGGGFYNEQFF.

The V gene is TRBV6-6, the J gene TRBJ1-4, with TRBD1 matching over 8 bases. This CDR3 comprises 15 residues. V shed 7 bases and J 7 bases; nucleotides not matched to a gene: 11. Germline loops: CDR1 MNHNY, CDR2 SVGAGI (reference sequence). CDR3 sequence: CASIITGQGAEKLFF. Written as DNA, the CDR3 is TGTGCCAGCATTATTACAGGGCAGGGGGCTGAAAAACTGTTTTTT.

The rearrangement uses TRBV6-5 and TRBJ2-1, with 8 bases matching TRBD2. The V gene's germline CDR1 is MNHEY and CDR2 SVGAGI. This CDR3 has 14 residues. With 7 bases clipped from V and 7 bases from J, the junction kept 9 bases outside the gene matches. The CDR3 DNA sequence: TGTGCCAGCACCATCGCCGGGGGGGGGAATGAGCAGTTCTTC. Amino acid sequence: CASTIAGGGNEQFF.

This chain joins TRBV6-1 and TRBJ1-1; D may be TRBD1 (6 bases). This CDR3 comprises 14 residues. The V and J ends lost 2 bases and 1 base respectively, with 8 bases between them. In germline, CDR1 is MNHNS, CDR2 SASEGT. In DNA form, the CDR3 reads TGTGCCAGCAGTGAACACAGGGCGAACACTGAAGCTTTCTTT. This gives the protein CASSEHRANTEAFF.

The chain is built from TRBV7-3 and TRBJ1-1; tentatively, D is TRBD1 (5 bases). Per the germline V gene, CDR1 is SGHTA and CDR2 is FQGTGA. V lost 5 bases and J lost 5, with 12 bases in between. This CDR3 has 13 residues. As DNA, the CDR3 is TGTGCCAGCAGCCCCCTCGGGGGAACTGAAGCTTTCTTT. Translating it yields CASSPLGGTEAFF.

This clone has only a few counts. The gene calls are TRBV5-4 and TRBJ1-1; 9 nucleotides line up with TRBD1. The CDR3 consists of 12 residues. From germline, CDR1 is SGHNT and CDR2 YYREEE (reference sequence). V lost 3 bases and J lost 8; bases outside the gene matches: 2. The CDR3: CASSWTGEEAFF. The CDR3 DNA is TGTGCCAGCAGCTGGACAGGGGAAGAAGCTTTCTTT.

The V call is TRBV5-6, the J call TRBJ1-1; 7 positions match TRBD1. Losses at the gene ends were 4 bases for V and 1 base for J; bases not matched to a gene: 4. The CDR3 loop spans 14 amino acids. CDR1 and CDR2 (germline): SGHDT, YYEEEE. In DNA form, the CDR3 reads TGTGCCAGCAGCCTGACAGGGTCGAACACTGAAGCTTTCTTT. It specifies CASSLTGSNTEAFF. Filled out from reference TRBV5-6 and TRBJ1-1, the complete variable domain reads DAGVTQSPTHLIKTRGQQVTLRCSPKSGHDTVSWYQQALGQGPQFIFQYYEEEERQRGNFPDRFSGHQFPNYSSELNVNALLLGDSALYLCASSLTGSNTEAFFGQGTRLTVV.

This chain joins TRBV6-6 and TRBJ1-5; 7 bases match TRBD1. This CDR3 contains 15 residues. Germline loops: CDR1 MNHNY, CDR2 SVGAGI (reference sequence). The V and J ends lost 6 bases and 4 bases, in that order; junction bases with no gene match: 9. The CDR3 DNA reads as TGTGCCAGCAGCAGGGACAGCGGCGCGAATCAGCCCCAGCATTTT. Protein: CASSRDSGANQPQHF.

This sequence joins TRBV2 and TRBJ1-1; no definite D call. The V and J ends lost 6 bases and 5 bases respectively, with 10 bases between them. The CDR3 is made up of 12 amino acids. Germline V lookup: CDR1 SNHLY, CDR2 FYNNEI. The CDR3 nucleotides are TGTGCCAGCAGCCCCGGTGTGACTGAAGCTTTCTTT. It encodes CASSPGVTEAFF.

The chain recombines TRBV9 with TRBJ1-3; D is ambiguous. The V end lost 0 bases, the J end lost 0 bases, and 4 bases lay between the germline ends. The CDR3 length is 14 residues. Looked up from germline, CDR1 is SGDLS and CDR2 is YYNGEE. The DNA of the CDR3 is TGTGCCAGCAGCGTAGCTAACTCTGGAAACACCATATATTTT. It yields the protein CASSVANSGNTIYF. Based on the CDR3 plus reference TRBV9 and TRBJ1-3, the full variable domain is DSGVTQTPKHLITATGQRVTLRCSPRSGDLSVYWYQQSLDQGLQFLIQYYNGEERAKGNILERFSAQQFPDLHSELNLSSLELGDSALYFCASSVANSGNTIYFGEGSWLTVV.